The T cell receptor beta chain described here comes from a study of T-cell memory formation after mild COVID-19. Study-wide results and limits: Cross-reactive memory apparently joined, as some responding clones appeared in pre-infection memory. Nothing showed for sure that second-wave clones peaking on day 37 were SARS-CoV-2 specific.

This CDR3 has 18 residues. Germline assignment: CDR1 SGHRS and CDR2 YFSETQ. V lost 2 bases to trimming and J lost 2 bases; unmatched junction nucleotides: 5. To note about this clonotype: Its matching antigen is unknown.

TCRdb re-derived calls from the 5' RACE reads in MiXCR, one entry per CDR3 protein. This table has roughly 350,000 distinct CDR3 sequences, around 20% appearing once. Sequencing was done on a sample of PBMCs or a T cell subset sorted from them (not recorded which). This clonotype was sampled from an adult woman who had mild COVID-19 (a few samples of this study predate the infection). Cell type and time point are not known. The rearrangement uses TRBV5-1 and TRBJ2-6; TRBD1 matches at 12 bases. The CDR3 spells CASSFRGQGATGANVLTF. CDR3 DNA: TGCGCCAGCAGCTTCCGGGGACAGGGGGCGACTGGGGCCAACGTCCTGACTTTC.